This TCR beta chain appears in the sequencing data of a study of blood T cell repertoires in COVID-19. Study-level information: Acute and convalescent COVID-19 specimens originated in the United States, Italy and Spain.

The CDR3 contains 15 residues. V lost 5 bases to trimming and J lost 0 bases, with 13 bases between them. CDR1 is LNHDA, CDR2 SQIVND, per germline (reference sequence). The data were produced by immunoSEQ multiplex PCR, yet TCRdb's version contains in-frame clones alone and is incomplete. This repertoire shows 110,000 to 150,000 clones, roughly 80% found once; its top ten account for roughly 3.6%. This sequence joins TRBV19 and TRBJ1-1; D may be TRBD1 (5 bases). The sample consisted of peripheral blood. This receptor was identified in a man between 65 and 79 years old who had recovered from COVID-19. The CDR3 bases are TGTGCCAGTAGTTTTCTGACAGCCATGAACACTGAAGCTTTCTTT. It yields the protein CASSFLTAMNTEAFF.